The 17 T cell receptor beta chains reported below all come from one sample, sequenced in a study of T cell responses to AZD1222 COVID-19 vaccine. The method was immunoSEQ multiplex PCR; TCRdb's version includes in-frame clones alone and lacks a portion of them. The sample shows some 96,000 clones, roughly 90% of them seen only once. Sample: peripheral blood, taken on day 0 of AZD1222 vaccination. Receptors originate from an adult in good health.

The V call is TRBV11-1, the J call TRBJ2-7; either TRBD1 or TRBD2 may supply D (5 bases each). The CDR3 consists of 14 residues. Trimming left V 5 bases short and J 3 bases short, with 14 bases between. Germline lookup yields CDR1 SGHAT and CDR2 FQDESV (reference sequence). As DNA, the CDR3 is TGTGCCAGCAGCCTGGGGGATCCTCTCTACGAGCAGTACTTC. Its translation: CASSLGDPLYEQYF.

The chain couples TRBV11-2 to TRBJ1-4; tentative D call: TRBD1 (5 bases). Trimming shortened V by 3 bases and J by 4 bases, and 12 bases separated the two germline ends. Germline CDR1 reads SGHAT; CDR2 reads FQNNGV. CDR3 size: 15 residues. The CDR3 DNA reads as TGTGCCAGCAGCTTCAACGCAGGGAGTAATGAAAAACTGTTTTTT. Encoded protein: CASSFNAGSNEKLFF.

This clone was seen more than once but under ten times. The genes are TRBV5-1 and TRBJ1-6; D is perhaps TRBD1 (5 bases). V dropped 6 bases and J dropped 6 bases, with 16 bases sitting between them. Germline assignment: CDR1 SGHRS and CDR2 YFSETQ. CDR3 size: 15 residues. The CDR3 bases are TGCGCCAGCACCCCCGGTTGGGGCCTTAATTCACCCCTCCACTTT. Protein sequence: CASTPGWGLNSPLHF.

This clone was observed once. The chain couples TRBV14 to TRBJ2-3; D is perhaps TRBD2 (6 bases). Trimming left V 5 bases short and J 2 bases short, with 14 bases between. The CDR3 has 15 residues. Germline V gene lookup returns CDR1 SGHDN and CDR2 FVKESK. This CDR3 reads CASSKPGLTTDTQYF. The CDR3 DNA reads TGTGCCAGCAGCAAACCGGGACTCACCACAGATACGCAGTATTTT. Full variable domain (outside the CDR3, taken from reference TRBV14 and TRBJ2-3): EAGVTQFPSHSVIEKGQTVTLRCDPISGHDNLYWYRRVMGKEIKFLLHFVKESKQDESGMPNNRFLAERTGGTYSTLKVQPAELEDSGVYFCASSKPGLTTDTQYFGPGTRLTVL.

V usage is TRBV5-4 and J usage is TRBJ1-2; D ambiguous. The V end was cut by 7 bases, the J end by 0 bases, with 16 bases between. The CDR3 contains 15 residues. Germline CDR1 and CDR2: SGHNT and YYREEE (reference sequence). This CDR3 reads CASRKGADPNYGYTF. The DNA for the CDR3 is TGTGCCAGCCGCAAGGGAGCGGACCCTAACTATGGCTACACCTTC.

The rearrangement links TRBV5-6 to TRBJ2-1; TRBD2 might be the D (5 bases). The CDR3 length is 15 residues. V shed 3 bases and J shed 0 bases, with 10 bases lying between them. From germline, CDR1 is SGHDT and CDR2 YYEEEE. CDR3 in DNA: TGTGCCAGCAGCTCTGGACTGCGCTCCTACAATGAGCAGTTCTTC. Protein product: CASSSGLRSYNEQFF.

The chain recombines TRBV5-1 with TRBJ1-4, with D perhaps matching TRBD1 (6 bases). In germline, CDR1 is SGHRS, CDR2 YFSETQ. The length of the CDR3 is 17 residues. V was cut by 4 bases and J by 0 bases, with 16 bases left in between. The CDR3: CASSPRGGRSTNEKLFF. The CDR3 coding sequence is TGCGCCAGCAGCCCCCGGGGGGGGCGTTCAACTAATGAAAAACTGTTTTTT.

This sequence joins TRBV28 and TRBJ1-2; TRBD1 matches at 7 bases. Germline CDR1 MDHEN, CDR2 SYDVKM. After removal of 3 bases from V and 1 base from J, the junction contained 5 bases not matched to a gene. This CDR3 is built from 15 residues. CDR3 protein: CASSFLWDSNYGYTF. For the CDR3, the DNA is TGTGCCAGCAGTTTCCTTTGGGACAGTAACTATGGCTACACCTTC.

This clone has more than one count but fewer than ten. The chain combines TRBV11-1 with TRBJ2-1; maybe TRBD1 (6 bases). Germline loops: CDR1 SGHAT, CDR2 FQDESV (reference sequence). The CDR3 length is 15 residues. V lost 1 base to trimming and J lost 2 bases, with 9 bases between them. The CDR3 bases are TGTGCCAGCAGCTTAGGACAGGACCCCTACAATGAGCAGTTCTTC. Its protein product is CASSLGQDPYNEQFF.

The V call is TRBV7-9, the J call TRBJ2-5; D gene ambiguous. CDR1 SEHNR and CDR2 FQNEAQ come from the germline V gene (reference sequence). The CDR3 is 11 amino acids. V lost 2 bases to trimming and J lost 5 bases, with 3 bases between them. The CDR3, as DNA: TGTGCCAGCAGCTTAATGGAGACCCAGTACTTC. As protein: CASSLMETQYF.

The genes are TRBV4-1 and TRBJ2-3, with no clear D. The CDR3 extends over 17 amino acids. Germline-derived CDR1 and CDR2 are MGHRA and YSYEKL. Trimming stripped 2 bases from V and 7 bases from J, with 22 bases between. The CDR3 DNA reads TGCGCCAGCAGCCAAAGAGTGGTGGAACAAGTCGGTTATACGCAGTATTTT. This encodes CASSQRVVEQVGYTQYF.

This clone was seen only a few times. V is TRBV4-3 and J is TRBJ1-3, with TRBD1 matching 8 bases. The J segment lost 7 bases and the V segment lost 0 bases, leaving 5 bases of the junction unmatched. The CDR3 contains 15 residues. CDR1 is LGHNA, CDR2 YSLEER, per germline. The CDR3 is CASSQDRGLWNTIYF. CDR3 nucleotides: TGCGCCAGCAGCCAAGACAGGGGGCTATGGAACACCATATATTTT.

The rearrangement links TRBV2 to TRBJ1-4; D is unclear. The germline V and J ends were trimmed by 6 bases and 5 bases, with 13 bases remaining between them. Germline V gene data show CDR1 as SNHLY and CDR2 as FYNNEI. CDR3 length: 14 residues. As DNA, the CDR3 is TGTGCCAGCAGGAACCGGGTTTCGAATGAAAAACTGTTTTTT. The encoded protein is CASRNRVSNEKLFF.

This clone was counted a few times. The chain combines TRBV6-2 or TRBV6-3 with TRBJ1-1; D gene uncertain. This CDR3 spans 12 amino acids. Germline V gene data show CDR1 as MNHEY and CDR2 as SVGEGT. V shed 0 bases and J shed 1 base, with 0 bases lying between them. CDR3 DNA: TGTGCCAGCAGTTACTCGAACACTGAAGCTTTCTTT. Translated: CASSYSNTEAFF.

This clone was detected once. The chain couples TRBV5-1 to TRBJ1-1; 7 nucleotides line up with TRBD1. This CDR3 has 14 residues. The V gene end was trimmed by 4 bases and the J gene end by 8 bases; junction bases not matched to a gene: 11. Per the germline V gene, CDR1 is SGHRS and CDR2 is YFSETQ. CDR3 coding DNA: TGCGCCAGCAGCACGGGACAGATAAGCCCCGAAGCTTTCTTT. This encodes CASSTGQISPEAFF.

V is TRBV5-1 and J is TRBJ2-3; D call uncertain. The V gene's germline CDR1 is SGHRS and CDR2 YFSETQ. V was trimmed by 0 bases and J by 6 bases, leaving 11 bases between them. There are 14 residues in the CDR3. DNA for the CDR3: TGCGCCAGCAGCTTGGCCTCTTCCCGGGATACGCAGTATTTT. It is translated as CASSLASSRDTQYF.

The chain is built from TRBV7-9 and TRBJ2-5; D possibly corresponds to TRBD1 (5 bases). The CDR3 runs to 12 residues. The germline V gene encodes CDR1 SEHNR and CDR2 FQNEAQ (reference sequence). The V gene lost 0 bases and the J gene lost 7 bases, with 6 bases spanning the gap. The CDR3 sequence: CASSLAGATQYF. DNA of the CDR3: TGTGCCAGCAGCTTAGCTGGGGCGACCCAGTACTTC. Filled out from reference TRBV7-9 and TRBJ2-5, the complete variable domain reads DTGVSQNPRHKITKRGQNVTFRCDPISEHNRLYWYRQTLGQGPEFLTYFQNEAQLEKSRLLSDRFSAERPKGSFSTLEIQRTEQGDSAMYLCASSLAGATQYFGPGTRLLVL.